This T cell receptor beta chain was identified during a study of identical twins. Findings of the study overall: The study drew conclusions from cross-sectional statistical analysis, not from following the same donors. Whereas memory repertoires showed no such difference, abundant cord blood beta clonotypes carried fewer insertions. Shared out-of-frame alpha sequences (those common to twins) showed excess low generation probability.

This clonotype was observed a few times. Its antigen is not identified. MiXCR was run by TCRdb on the 5' RACE reads, yielding one entry per CDR3 protein. This table holds 400,000 to 500,000 distinct CDR3 sequences, about 18% found once. In germline, CDR1 is SGHRS, CDR2 YFSETQ. CDR3 size: 14 residues. The V end was cut by 4 bases, the J end by 6 bases, with 15 bases between. The gene calls are TRBV5-1 and TRBJ2-3; D might be TRBD2 (6 bases). Source material: naive T cells sorted from blood. The TCR was taken from a man in his forties or fifties in good health. This CDR3 reads CASSLQPGGDTQYF. CDR3 DNA sequence: TGCGCCAGCAGCCTGCAACCCGGAGGGGATACGCAGTATTTT. Together with reference TRBV5-1 and TRBJ2-3, the CDR3 gives the full variable domain: KAGVTQTPRYLIKTRGQQVTLSCSPISGHRSVSWYQQTPGQGLQFLFEYFSETQRNKGNFPGRFSGRQFSNSRSEMNVSTLELGDSALYLCASSLQPGGDTQYFGPGTRLTVL.